These 11 T cell receptor beta chains were sequenced from one sample in a study of blood T cells in healthy people across ages. With a J-beta primer mix and a sample-barcoded 5' primer, a second PCR ran about 6 to 11 cycles. TCRdb ran MiXCR on the 5' RACE reads and lists one entry per CDR3 protein. Of some 640,000 distinct CDR3 sequences listed, about 28% are singletons. Sequencing was performed on blood. The receptors were gathered from a woman of 80 years or more in good health.

This clonotype was recorded at least ten times. This chain connects TRBV7-2 to TRBJ2-5, with D possibly matching TRBD1 (5 bases). This CDR3 region has 15 residues. Germline V gene lookup returns CDR1 SGHTA and CDR2 FQGNSA. V was cut by 1 base and J by 2 bases, with 11 bases left in between. The CDR3 DNA sequence: TGTGCCAGCAGCTTAGAACAGGCCCTACAAGAGACCCAGTACTTC. Translating it yields CASSLEQALQETQYF.

This clonotype showed up just a few times. The V and J genes are TRBV5-6 and TRBJ1-1, with D possibly TRBD1 on 5 matching bases. The V end lost 0 bases, the J end lost 1 base, and 16 bases lay between the germline ends. The CDR3 covers 17 residues. Germline V gene data show CDR1 as SGHDT and CDR2 as YYEEEE. The CDR3 reads CASSLAGQGSWNTEAFF. For the CDR3, the DNA is TGTGCCAGCAGCTTGGCCGGGCAGGGAAGTTGGAACACTGAAGCTTTCTTT.

Note on this clonotype: The final CDR3 position lacks the conserved phenylalanine or tryptophan, pointing to a likely read error. The chain carries TRBV5-6 and TRBJ2-3; D ambiguous. Germline values: CDR1 SGHDT, CDR2 YYEEEE. The CDR3 sequence is 14 residues long. V dropped 2 bases and J dropped 2 bases, with 9 bases sitting between them. The CDR3 loop is CASSLLIYTDTQYL. CDR3 bases: TGTGCCAGCAGCTTACTGATCTACACAGATACGCAGTATTTG.

This clonotype was seen a single time. The V gene is TRBV5-1, the J gene TRBJ2-5; the match to TRBD2 covers 12 bases. The CDR3 is made up of 17 amino acids. CDR1 SGHRS and CDR2 YFSETQ come from the germline V gene. V dropped 0 bases and J dropped 2; count of bases not matched to a gene: 5. CDR3 nucleotides: TGCGCCAGCAGCTTGGGACTAGCGGGGGCCGGTCAAGAGACCCAGTACTTC. Its translation: CASSLGLAGAGQETQYF.

This clonotype was seen many times. V is TRBV7-2 and J is TRBJ1-6, with TRBD1 matching over 7 bases. From germline, CDR1 is SGHTA and CDR2 FQGNSA. With V trimmed by 4 bases and J by 9 bases, 9 bases remained unmatched. CDR3 length: 15 residues. The CDR3 nucleotides read TGTGCCAGCAGCTCAGGGACAGTGAGGGTTTCACCCCTCCACTTT. Translated: CASSSGTVRVSPLHF.

This clonotype has just a few counts. A much more abundant neighbour one base away suggests this may be a read error. The V and J genes are TRBV5-6 and TRBJ2-7; no reliable D call. Germline V gene sequence: CDR1 SGHDT, CDR2 YYEEEE. The ends were cut back, 4 bases at V and 7 bases at J, with 12 bases in the middle. The CDR3 loop spans 12 amino acids. The CDR3 here is CASSPTDNEQYF. The CDR3 DNA reads TGTGCCAGCAGCCCGACCGATAATGAGCAGTACTTC.

As concerns this clonotype: A read error is possible here, since a much larger clone lies one base away. This chain uses TRBV7-8 with TRBJ2-7, with 13 bases lining up with TRBD2. The CDR3 is 16 residues long. Per germline, CDR1 SGHVS and CDR2 FQNEAQ. Losses at the gene ends were 5 bases for V and 7 bases for J; bases not matched to a gene: 11. DNA of the CDR3: TGTGCCAGCAGCCACGCACTAGCGGGGGGGAGGAATGAGCAGTACTTC. Translating it yields CASSHALAGGRNEQYF.

Concerning this clonotype: A much more abundant neighbour one base away suggests this may be a read error. The chain employs TRBV6-1 and TRBJ1-2, with unresolved D. CDR3 size: 13 residues. Germline loops: CDR1 MNHNS, CDR2 SASEGT. The V and J ends lost 2 bases and 9 bases respectively, with 13 bases between them. CDR3 sequence: CASSEQWFGSYTF. The CDR3 nucleotides read TGTGCCAGCAGTGAACAGTGGTTCGGTAGCTACACCTTC.

Concerning this clonotype: A read error may explain this, as a much larger clone is one base away. The chain joins TRBV7-3 to TRBJ2-3; possibly TRBD2 for D (6 bases). The CDR3 has 15 amino acids. Looked up from germline, CDR1 is SGHTA and CDR2 is FQGTGA. The CDR3 region is CVSSLGGEFTDTQYF. CDR3 bases: TGTGTCAGCAGCTTAGGCGGGGAATTCACAGATACGCAGTATTTT.

The genes are TRBV9 and TRBJ2-2, with TRBD1 matching 11 bases. V trimming: 4 bases; J trimming: 3 bases; junction bases outside the gene matches: 2. CDR1 SGDLS and CDR2 YYNGEE come from the germline V gene. The CDR3 extends over 15 amino acids. CDR3 amino acids: CASSRTGGDTGELFF. Written as DNA, the CDR3 is TGTGCCAGCAGCCGGACAGGGGGCGACACCGGGGAGCTGTTTTTT.

The chain has TRBV2 and TRBJ1-5; D not resolved. The CDR3 loop spans 13 amino acids. V gave up 10 bases and J gave up 1 base, with 11 bases separating them. Per the germline V gene, CDR1 is SNHLY and CDR2 is FYNNEI. The CDR3 DNA is TGTGCCAACAGAGGACGGAGCAATCAGCCCCAGCATTTT. This translates into CANRGRSNQPQHF.